In its sample, the clone carrying this TCR beta chain was seen a few times. Its matching antigen is unknown. The data are from a study of type 1 regulatory T cells. Notes on the study in general: Tr1 cells had a more restricted TCR repertoire than non-Tr1 cells.

From the reads, TCRdb called clonotypes with MiXCR, one entry per CDR3 protein. The table records around 65,000 distinct CDR3 sequences, approximately 50% of them present only once. The CDR3 is made up of 15 amino acids. Trimming cost V 3 bases and J 7 bases, with 18 bases left between them. This TCR came from a human donor in good health. The sequencing sample was made of cultured non-Tr1 T cells, either the whole culture or a sorted T cell fraction (not recorded which). V and J are TRBV12-3 or TRBV12-4 and TRBJ1-2; no clear D gene. CDR3: CASSLNVRQVVGYTF. As DNA, the CDR3 is TGTGCCAGCAGTTTGAACGTCAGGCAAGTGGTTGGCTACACCTTC.